These 19 T cell receptor beta chains were sequenced from one sample in a study of T cells in tumors after PD-1 blockade. Libraries were prepared by immunoSEQ multiplex PCR; TCRdb keeps only in-frame clonotypes and omits some of them. The table has about 34,000 clones, 73% seen once. The starting material was PBMCs, obtained after anti-PD-1 treatment. The receptors come from a human donor with basal cell carcinoma.

This chain connects TRBV27 to TRBJ2-7; TRBD1 matches 7 bases. V shed 6 bases and J 7 bases; nucleotides not matched to a gene: 6. CDR1 and CDR2 (germline): MNHEY, SMNVEV (reference sequence). The CDR3 spans 12 residues. The CDR3 DNA reads TGTGCCAGCAGCCAGACAGGGCGGGAGCAGTACTTC. This codes for CASSQTGREQYF.

This clone was observed a single time. V and J are TRBV5-6 and TRBJ1-5; D uncertain. The V gene lost 0 bases and the J gene lost 0 bases, with 10 bases spanning the gap. Looked up from germline, CDR1 is SGHDT and CDR2 is YYEEEE. This CDR3 has 16 residues. CDR3 loop: CASSLATANSNQPQHF. The CDR3 coding sequence is TGTGCCAGCAGCTTGGCTACGGCGAATAGCAATCAGCCCCAGCATTTT.

The chain employs TRBV11-1 and TRBJ2-3; perhaps TRBD2 as D (5 bases). Germline V gives CDR1 SGHAT, CDR2 FQDESV (reference sequence). Between the trimmed V and J ends, which lost 0 bases and 0 bases, there was a span of 7 bases. This CDR3 spans 15 amino acids. CDR3 in amino acids: CASSLAGESTDTQYF. In nucleotides, the CDR3 is TGTGCCAGCAGCTTAGCGGGAGAAAGCACAGATACGCAGTATTTT.

This clone was seen more than once but under ten times. CDR3 coding DNA: TGTGCCACCAGCCCGGACAGGACGGGTCAGCCCCAGCATTTT. Protein: CATSPDRTGQPQHF. The gene calls are TRBV24-1 and TRBJ1-5; the match to TRBD1 covers 7 bases. The CDR3 totals 14 residues. CDR1 and CDR2 from the germline V gene are KGHDR and SFDVKD. J gave up 6 bases and V 7 bases, and 8 bases lay outside the gene matches.

The chain has TRBV4-2 and TRBJ1-1; D is undetermined. The germline V and J ends were trimmed by 0 bases and 0 bases, with 8 bases remaining between them. The V gene's germline CDR1 is LGHNA and CDR2 YNFKEQ. CDR3 size: 15 residues. This CDR3 reads CASSQEATVNTEAFF. CDR3 nucleotides: TGTGCCAGCAGCCAAGAGGCGACCGTGAACACTGAAGCTTTCTTT.

The chain carries TRBV11-3 and TRBJ1-2, with a tentative D call TRBD1 (6 bases). Germline CDR1 reads SGHNT; CDR2 reads YENEEA. This CDR3 is 14 amino acids long. V was trimmed by 5 bases and J by 4 bases, leaving 14 bases between them. This CDR3 reads CASSTGETGYGYTF. The CDR3, as DNA: TGTGCCAGCAGCACAGGAGAGACAGGCTATGGCTACACCTTC.

V gene TRBV6-5 combines with J gene TRBJ1-2; D ambiguous. CDR1 is MNHEY and CDR2 is SVGAGI in the germline V gene. The V gene lost 7 bases and the J gene lost 8 bases, with 20 bases spanning the gap. This CDR3 region has 14 residues. The CDR3 bases are TGTGCCAGCATCCCCGACGGGCCCCCCTCCGGCTACACCTTC. Translating it yields CASIPDGPPSGYTF.

The chain combines TRBV7-2 with TRBJ1-5, with D hard to call. The germline V gene encodes CDR1 SGHTA and CDR2 FQGNSA. With 0 bases removed from V and 5 bases from J, the gap between germline ends came to 11 bases. CDR3 length: 15 amino acids. The CDR3 coding sequence is TGTGCCAGCAGCTTAGCAGGGTCGGGCTATCAGCCCCAGCATTTT. Its translation: CASSLAGSGYQPQHF.

This clone was found a few times. Here the CDR3 reads CASSKPGLSYEQYF. For the CDR3, the DNA is TGTGCCAGCAGCAAACCAGGATTATCCTACGAGCAGTACTTC. The V call is TRBV11-3, the J call TRBJ2-7; D remains unclear. V was shortened by 5 bases and J by 1 base, with 12 bases between the two germline ends. This CDR3 has 14 residues. Germline V lookup: CDR1 SGHNT, CDR2 YENEEA.

V gene TRBV14 combines with J gene TRBJ1-1; D not resolved. The length of the CDR3 is 17 residues. The V gene's germline CDR1 is SGHDN and CDR2 FVKESK. Trimming removed 1 base at V and 3 bases at J, with 18 bases between. CDR3 sequence (DNA): TGTGCCAGCAGCCAAGTGTACTCGGCCTCGAGGTACACTGAAGCTTTCTTT. Its protein product is CASSQVYSASRYTEAFF.

This clone came up once. CDR3 DNA sequence: TGTGCCAGCAGCTTAGCCCAGGGAGGCTATGGCTACACCTTC. Its protein product is CASSLAQGGYGYTF. The chain has TRBV7-2 and TRBJ1-2, with a possible D match to TRBD1 (5 bases). The CDR3 consists of 14 residues. Germline V gives CDR1 SGHTA, CDR2 FQGNSA. Trimming stripped 0 bases from V and 4 bases from J, with 9 bases between.

This sequence joins TRBV6-1 and TRBJ2-7; TRBD2 is a possible D gene (6 bases). Germline-derived CDR1 and CDR2 are MNHNS and SASEGT. This CDR3 has 15 amino acids. Trimming cost V 1 base and J 7 bases, with 17 bases left between them. DNA of the CDR3: TGTGCCAGCAGTGAAGTGGGACTGCCGAGGGGAGAGCAGTACTTC. Translated: CASSEVGLPRGEQYF.

J is TRBJ2-7 and V is TRBV7-3; TRBD1 might be the D (5 bases). Trimming stripped 5 bases from V and 0 bases from J, with 14 bases between. The length of the CDR3 is 15 residues. The V gene's germline CDR1 is SGHTA and CDR2 FQGTGA. The CDR3 loop reads CASSPSRQSSYEQYF. CDR3 DNA: TGTGCCAGCAGCCCCTCCAGACAGAGCTCCTACGAGCAGTACTTC.

The chain uses TRBV6-6 and TRBJ1-2; tentatively, D is TRBD1 (5 bases). The germline CDR1 and CDR2 sequences are MNHNY and SVGAGI (reference sequence). V lost 2 bases, J lost 6 bases, and 13 bases lay in between. The CDR3 contains 14 residues. The CDR3 region is CASSYPQQVHGYTF. CDR3 bases: TGTGCCAGCAGTTACCCACAACAGGTCCATGGCTACACCTTC.

This clone appeared a few times. The rearrangement uses TRBV5-1 and TRBJ1-5; 9 nucleotides match TRBD1. J was trimmed by 7 bases and V by 4 bases; bases with no gene match: 9. Germline V gene sequence: CDR1 SGHRS, CDR2 YFSETQ. The length of the CDR3 is 15 residues. The CDR3 region is CASSPGTGTHQPQHF. The DNA of the CDR3 is TGCGCCAGCAGCCCTGGGACAGGGACGCACCAGCCCCAGCATTTT.

The V and J genes are TRBV27 and TRBJ2-7; TRBD1 aligns across 9 bases. The CDR3 extends over 13 amino acids. CDR1 and CDR2 (germline): MNHEY, SMNVEV (reference sequence). J lost 3 bases, V lost 6 bases, and 3 bases had no gene match. The chain's CDR3 is CASRQGALYEQYF. The CDR3 region has the DNA TGTGCCAGCAGACAGGGGGCGCTCTACGAGCAGTACTTC.

The V call is TRBV6-5, the J call TRBJ2-2, with D unresolved. Germline V lookup: CDR1 MNHEY, CDR2 SVGAGI. The CDR3 is 14 amino acids. V was shortened by 6 bases and J by 3 bases, with 11 bases between the two germline ends. The CDR3 DNA reads TGTGCCAGCAGCACTTCTAGGGACACCGGGGAGCTGTTTTTT. Protein product: CASSTSRDTGELFF.

This chain links TRBV30 with TRBJ1-2; D gene ambiguous. Germline V gives CDR1 GTSNPN, CDR2 SVGIG (reference sequence). V dropped 2 bases and J dropped 7 bases, with 14 bases sitting between them. The length of the CDR3 is 13 residues. Here the CDR3 reads CAWSPRTVSGYTF. Here the CDR3 DNA reads TGTGCCTGGAGTCCCAGGACGGTCTCTGGCTACACCTTC.

The chain links TRBV4-1 to TRBJ1-4, with 9 bases that match TRBD1. Germline lookup yields CDR1 MGHRA and CDR2 YSYEKL. With 0 bases clipped from V and 7 bases from J, the junction kept 9 bases outside the gene matches. The CDR3 loop spans 17 amino acids. DNA for the CDR3: TGCGCCAGCAGCCAAGATAAGGGAGGGACAGGGTTTGAAAAACTGTTTTTT. Translation: CASSQDKGGTGFEKLFF.